These 2 T cell receptor beta chains share one sample of origin, sequenced in a study of beta chain features in type 1 diabetes. Expressed TCRB transcripts were sequenced because the entire RNA isolate underwent reverse transcription. TCRdb's table, derived via immunoSEQ multiplex PCR, lists solely in-frame clones and lacks some. The table lists under 900,000 clones, 17% of them singletons. Sequences were obtained from naive CD4+ T cells from blood. All receptors come from a woman aged 18 to 35 in good health.

V usage is TRBV10-3 and J usage is TRBJ1-4; D ambiguous. Germline assignment: CDR1 ENHRY and CDR2 SYGVKD. The V end was cut by 6 bases, the J end by 8 bases, with 10 bases between. This CDR3 is 12 amino acids long. The CDR3 DNA reads TGTGCCATCAGCAACACGCGGGAAAAACTGTTTTTT. As protein: CAISNTREKLFF.

This chain links TRBV14 with TRBJ2-7, with 7 nucleotides matching TRBD2. V lost 0 bases to trimming and J lost 0 bases; unmatched junction nucleotides: 5. The CDR3 extends over 16 amino acids. From germline, CDR1 is SGHDN and CDR2 FVKESK. The CDR3 DNA sequence: TGTGCCAGCAGCCAAGAGGGACTACTTAGCTCCTACGAGCAGTACTTC. It is translated as CASSQEGLLSSYEQYF.